This record looks at one T cell receptor (beta chain) sequence and its context. No conserved phenylalanine or tryptophan is present at the end of the CDR3, so a read error is the likely explanation. The germline V gene encodes CDR1 DFQATT and CDR2 SNEGSKA (reference sequence). This CDR3 has 12 amino acids. Trimming removed 6 bases at V and 3 bases at J, with 9 bases between. This entry comes from a study of T-cell reconstitution after alpha-beta-depleted transplantation in children. A TCRbeta library incorporating unique molecular identifiers was prepared. From the PCR reads, TCRdb called clonotypes with MiXCR, one entry per CDR3 protein. The sample contains about 410,000 distinct CDR3 sequences, approximately 20% of which appear only once.

The chain employs TRBV20-1 and TRBJ1-5, with D possibly matching TRBD1 (6 bases). Sample: PBMCs from the stem cell graft donor, taken from the stem cell graft. This receptor was identified in a human donor who donated a stem cell graft to a child with acute myeloid leukemia. The DNA for the CDR3 is TGCAGTGCGGGGGCCCTCAATCAGCCCCAGCATTGT. Its protein is CSAGALNQPQHC.